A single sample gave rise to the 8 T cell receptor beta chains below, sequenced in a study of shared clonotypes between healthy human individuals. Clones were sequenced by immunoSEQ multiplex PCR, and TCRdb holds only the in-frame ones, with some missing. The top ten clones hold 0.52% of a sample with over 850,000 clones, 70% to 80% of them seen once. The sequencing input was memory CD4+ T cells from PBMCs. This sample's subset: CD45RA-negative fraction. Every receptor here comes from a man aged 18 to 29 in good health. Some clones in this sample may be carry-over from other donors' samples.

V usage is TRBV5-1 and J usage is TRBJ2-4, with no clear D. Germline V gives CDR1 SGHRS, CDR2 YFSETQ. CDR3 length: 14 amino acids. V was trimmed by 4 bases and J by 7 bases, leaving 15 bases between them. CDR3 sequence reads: CASSPEVALNIQYF. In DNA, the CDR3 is TGCGCCAGCAGCCCCGAGGTCGCGCTGAACATTCAGTACTTC.

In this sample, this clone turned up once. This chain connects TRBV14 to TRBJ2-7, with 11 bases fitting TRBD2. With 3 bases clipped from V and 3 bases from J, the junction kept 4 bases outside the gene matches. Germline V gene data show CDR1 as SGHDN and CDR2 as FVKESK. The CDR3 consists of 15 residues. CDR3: CASSHPGTSGYEQYF. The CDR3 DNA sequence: TGTGCCAGCAGCCATCCCGGGACTAGCGGCTACGAGCAGTACTTC.

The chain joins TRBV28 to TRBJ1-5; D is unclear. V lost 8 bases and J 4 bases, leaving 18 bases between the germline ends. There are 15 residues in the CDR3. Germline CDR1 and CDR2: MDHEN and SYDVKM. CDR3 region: CASYSFTRANQPQHF. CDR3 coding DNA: TGTGCCAGCTACAGTTTTACGAGGGCAAATCAGCCCCAGCATTTT.

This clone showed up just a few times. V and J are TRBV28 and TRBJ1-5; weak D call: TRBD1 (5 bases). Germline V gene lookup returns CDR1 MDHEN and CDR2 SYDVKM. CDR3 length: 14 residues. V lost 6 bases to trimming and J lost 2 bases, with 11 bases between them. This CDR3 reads CASRGESGNQPQHF. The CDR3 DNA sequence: TGTGCCAGCAGGGGGGAGTCCGGCAATCAGCCCCAGCATTTT.

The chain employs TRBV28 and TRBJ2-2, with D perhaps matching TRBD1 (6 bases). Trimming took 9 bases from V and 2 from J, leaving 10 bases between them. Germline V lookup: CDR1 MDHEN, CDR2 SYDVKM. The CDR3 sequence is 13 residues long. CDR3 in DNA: TGTGCCAGTTACAGGGCAAACACCGGGGAGCTGTTTTTT. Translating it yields CASYRANTGELFF.

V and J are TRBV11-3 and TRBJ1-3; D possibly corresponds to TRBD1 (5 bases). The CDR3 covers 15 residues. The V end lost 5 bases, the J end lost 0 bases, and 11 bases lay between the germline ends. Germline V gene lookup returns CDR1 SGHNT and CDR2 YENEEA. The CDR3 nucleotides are TGTGCCAGCAGCCCGGGACGGGACTCTGGAAACACCATATATTTT. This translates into CASSPGRDSGNTIYF.

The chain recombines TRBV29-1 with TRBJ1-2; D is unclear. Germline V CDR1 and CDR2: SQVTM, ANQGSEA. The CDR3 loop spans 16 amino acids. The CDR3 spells CIDHVWAVGVDYGYTF. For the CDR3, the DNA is TGCATAGACCATGTGTGGGCCGTTGGTGTGGACTATGGCTACACCTTC.

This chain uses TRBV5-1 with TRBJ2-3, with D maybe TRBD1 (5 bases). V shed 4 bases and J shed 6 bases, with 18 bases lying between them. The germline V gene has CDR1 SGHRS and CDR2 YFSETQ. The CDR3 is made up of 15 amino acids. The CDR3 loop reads CASSRQGGFLDTQYF. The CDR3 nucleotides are TGCGCCAGCAGCCGGCAGGGCGGTTTTCTGGATACGCAGTATTTT.